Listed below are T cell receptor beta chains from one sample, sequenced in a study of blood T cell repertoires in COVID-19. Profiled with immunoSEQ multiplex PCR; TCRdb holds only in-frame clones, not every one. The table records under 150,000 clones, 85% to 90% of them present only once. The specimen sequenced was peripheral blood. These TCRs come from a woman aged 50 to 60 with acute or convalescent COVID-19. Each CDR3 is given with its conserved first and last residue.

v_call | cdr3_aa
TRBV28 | CASSGWTGMSPTNEQYF
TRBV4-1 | CASSRDTYTQYF
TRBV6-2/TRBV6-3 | CASRPSGNYNEQFF
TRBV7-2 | CASSYTMKTQYF
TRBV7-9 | CASSLALGGDEQYF
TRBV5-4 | CASNSGTGNTEAFF
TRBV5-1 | CASSLDGRRRGQNTEAFF
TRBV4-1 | CASSQDRGPYGYTF
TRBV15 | CATSRGFTGQAFF
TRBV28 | CASSLGAGRSSYNEQFF
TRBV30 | CALMPGQGTDTQYF
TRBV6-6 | CASSLGSQAFF
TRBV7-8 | CASSPGAAGAFF
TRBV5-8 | CASSGRPGGGRWEKLFF
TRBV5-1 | CASSSTSGYTGELFF
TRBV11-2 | CASSFDRPYEQYF
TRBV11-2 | CASSLQASNTEAFF
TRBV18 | CASSPGEVRGNTIYF
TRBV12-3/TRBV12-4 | CASSLGGGQPQHF
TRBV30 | CAWSIGQSYGYTF
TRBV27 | CASSLVNTGGASGYTF
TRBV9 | CASSVDGGLNTEAFF
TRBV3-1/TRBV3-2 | CASSPYPLTSGRGYNEQFF
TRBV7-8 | CASTVWGGGGSPLHF
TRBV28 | CASSGPGQGNSPLHF
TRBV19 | CASSIVRGGSNQPQHF
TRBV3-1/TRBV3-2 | CASSPGLAGAYEQYF
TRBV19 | CASSPIAGETQYF
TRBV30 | CAWSFDRGSYNSPLHF
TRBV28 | CASSFALAGGDTQYF
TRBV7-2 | CASSSPGGEQFF
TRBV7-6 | CASSLGAGGPNEQFF
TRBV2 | CASRTNLNTEAFF
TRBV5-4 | CASSLGLATDTQYF
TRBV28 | CASSPHSSYNEQFF
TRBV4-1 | CASSQVGVHEQYF